These T cell receptor beta chains were read from a single sample in a study of monozygotic twins with inflammatory bowel disease. Each CDR3 protein gets one entry in TCRdb, which reprocessed the 5' RACE reads and gives no DNA. This table lists some 210,000 distinct CDR3 sequences. The sample taken for sequencing was blood. The source of these receptors is a human donor with ulcerative colitis or Crohn's disease, or a healthy co-twin of an affected twin (not recorded which). Both conserved end residues are part of each CDR3. Fields, in order: V gene, J gene, CDR3 protein.

V gene: TRBV27; J gene: TRBJ1-5; CDR3 protein: CASSSYRGDQPQHF
V gene: TRBV7-9; J gene: TRBJ2-4; CDR3 protein: CASSLGSGKNIQYF
V gene: TRBV6-6; J gene: TRBJ2-5; CDR3 protein: CASSRLVRETQYF
V gene: TRBV5-1; J gene: TRBJ2-5; CDR3 protein: CASSERTGQETQYF
V gene: TRBV5-1; J gene: TRBJ2-1; CDR3 protein: CASSLVASRSYNEQFF
V gene: TRBV6-6; J gene: TRBJ1-2; CDR3 protein: CANLGQDYGYTF
V gene: TRBV5-1; J gene: TRBJ2-7; CDR3 protein: CASSLGYQGAFGGEQYF
V gene: TRBV12-3/TRBV12-4; J gene: TRBJ2-2; CDR3 protein: CASSHSGGNTGELFF
V gene: TRBV20-1; J gene: TRBJ1-5; CDR3 protein: CSATTGPRRNQPQHF
V gene: TRBV12-3/TRBV12-4; J gene: TRBJ2-2; CDR3 protein: CASSRASGTNTGELFF
V gene: TRBV18; J gene: TRBJ1-1; CDR3 protein: CASSPPGGKTEAFF
V gene: TRBV15; J gene: TRBJ1-4; CDR3 protein: CATSRDGTGGEKLFF
V gene: TRBV5-1; J gene: TRBJ2-2; CDR3 protein: CASSLGRTNPGALFF
V gene: TRBV20-1; J gene: TRBJ1-2; CDR3 protein: CSGGDRAGYTF
V gene: TRBV13; J gene: TRBJ1-1; CDR3 protein: CASSSDRVTEAFF
V gene: TRBV20-1; J gene: TRBJ1-5; CDR3 protein: CSARAGVTGQPQHF